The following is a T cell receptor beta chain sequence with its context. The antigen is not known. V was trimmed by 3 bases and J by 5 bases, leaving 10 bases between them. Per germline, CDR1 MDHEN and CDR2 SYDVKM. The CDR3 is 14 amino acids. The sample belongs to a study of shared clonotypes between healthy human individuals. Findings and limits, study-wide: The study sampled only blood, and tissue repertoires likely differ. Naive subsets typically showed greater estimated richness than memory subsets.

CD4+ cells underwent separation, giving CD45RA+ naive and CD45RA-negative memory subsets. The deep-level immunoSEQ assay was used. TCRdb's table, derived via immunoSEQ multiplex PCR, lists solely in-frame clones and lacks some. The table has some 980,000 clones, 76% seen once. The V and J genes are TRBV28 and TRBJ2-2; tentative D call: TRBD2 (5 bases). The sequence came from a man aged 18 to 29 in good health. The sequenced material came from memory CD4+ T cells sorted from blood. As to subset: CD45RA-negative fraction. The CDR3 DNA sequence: TGTGCCAGCAGTTTTTATTCGGGGACCGGGGAGCTGTTTTTT. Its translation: CASSFYSGTGELFF.